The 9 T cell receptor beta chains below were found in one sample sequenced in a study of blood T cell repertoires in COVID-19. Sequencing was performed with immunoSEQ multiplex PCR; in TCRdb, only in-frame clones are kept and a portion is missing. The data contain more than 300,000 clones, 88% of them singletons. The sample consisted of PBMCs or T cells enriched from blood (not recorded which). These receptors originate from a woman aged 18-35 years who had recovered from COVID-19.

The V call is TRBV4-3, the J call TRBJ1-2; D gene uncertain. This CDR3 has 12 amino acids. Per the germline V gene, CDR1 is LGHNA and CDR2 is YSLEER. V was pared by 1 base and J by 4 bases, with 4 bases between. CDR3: CASSQASYGYTF. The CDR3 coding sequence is TGCGCCAGCAGCCAAGCTTCCTATGGCTACACCTTC.

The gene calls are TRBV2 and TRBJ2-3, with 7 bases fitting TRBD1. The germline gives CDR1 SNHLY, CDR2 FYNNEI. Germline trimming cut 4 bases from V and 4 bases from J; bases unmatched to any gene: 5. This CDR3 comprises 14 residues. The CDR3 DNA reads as TGTGCCAGCAGTGGGACAGGAGGCGCAGATACGCAGTATTTT. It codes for CASSGTGGADTQYF.

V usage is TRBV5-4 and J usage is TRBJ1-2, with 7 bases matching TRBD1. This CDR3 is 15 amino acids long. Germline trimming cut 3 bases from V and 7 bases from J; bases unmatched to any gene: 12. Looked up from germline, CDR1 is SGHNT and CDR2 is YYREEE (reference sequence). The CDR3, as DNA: TGTGCCAGCAGCTCGCCGGGACAGAACCGCGCTGGCTACACCTTC. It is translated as CASSSPGQNRAGYTF.

The CDR3 loop reads CASSTKLQQETQYF. CDR3 sequence (DNA): TGTGCCAGCAGCACGAAATTACAGCAAGAGACCCAGTACTTC. The chain uses TRBV7-9 and TRBJ2-5; D not resolved. Germline CDR1 is SEHNR and CDR2 is FQNEAQ (reference sequence). The CDR3 consists of 14 residues. V lost 5 bases and J lost 2, with 12 bases in between.

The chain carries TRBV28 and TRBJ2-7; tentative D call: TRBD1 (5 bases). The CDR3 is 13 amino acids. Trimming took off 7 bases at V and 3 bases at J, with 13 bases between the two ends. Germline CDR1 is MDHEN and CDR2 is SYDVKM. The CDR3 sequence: CASTLTDSYEQYF. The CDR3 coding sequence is TGTGCCAGCACCCTGACCGACAGCTACGAGCAGTACTTC.

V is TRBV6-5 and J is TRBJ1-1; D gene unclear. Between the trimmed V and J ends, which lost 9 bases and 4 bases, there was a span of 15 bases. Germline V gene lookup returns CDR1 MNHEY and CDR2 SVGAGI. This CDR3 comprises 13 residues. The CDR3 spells CASHLEAGTEAFF. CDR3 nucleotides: TGTGCCAGTCACTTGGAGGCGGGCACTGAAGCTTTCTTT.

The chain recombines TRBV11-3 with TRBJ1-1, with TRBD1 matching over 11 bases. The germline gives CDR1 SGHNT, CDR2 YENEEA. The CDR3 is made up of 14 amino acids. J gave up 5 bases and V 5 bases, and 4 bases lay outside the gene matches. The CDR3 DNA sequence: TGTGCCAGCAGCCCGGACAGGGGGCAAACTGAAGCTTTCTTT. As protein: CASSPDRGQTEAFF.

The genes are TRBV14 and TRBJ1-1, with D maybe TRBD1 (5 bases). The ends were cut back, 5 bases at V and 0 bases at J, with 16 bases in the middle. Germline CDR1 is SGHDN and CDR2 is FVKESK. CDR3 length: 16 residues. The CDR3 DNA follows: TGTGCCAGCAGCGACAGACCGGCCGCAATGAACACTGAAGCTTTCTTT. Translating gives CASSDRPAAMNTEAFF.

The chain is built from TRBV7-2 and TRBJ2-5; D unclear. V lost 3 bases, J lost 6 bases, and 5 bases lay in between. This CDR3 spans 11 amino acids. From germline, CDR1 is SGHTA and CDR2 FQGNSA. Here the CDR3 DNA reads TGTGCCAGCAGCTTCGCGAAGACCCAGTACTTC. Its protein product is CASSFAKTQYF. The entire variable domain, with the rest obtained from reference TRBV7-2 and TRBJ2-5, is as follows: GAGVSQSPSNKVTEKGKDVELRCDPISGHTALYWYRQSLGQGLEFLIYFQGNSAPDKSGLPSDRFSAERTGGSVSTLTIQRTQQEDSAVYLCASSFAKTQYFGPGTRLLVL.